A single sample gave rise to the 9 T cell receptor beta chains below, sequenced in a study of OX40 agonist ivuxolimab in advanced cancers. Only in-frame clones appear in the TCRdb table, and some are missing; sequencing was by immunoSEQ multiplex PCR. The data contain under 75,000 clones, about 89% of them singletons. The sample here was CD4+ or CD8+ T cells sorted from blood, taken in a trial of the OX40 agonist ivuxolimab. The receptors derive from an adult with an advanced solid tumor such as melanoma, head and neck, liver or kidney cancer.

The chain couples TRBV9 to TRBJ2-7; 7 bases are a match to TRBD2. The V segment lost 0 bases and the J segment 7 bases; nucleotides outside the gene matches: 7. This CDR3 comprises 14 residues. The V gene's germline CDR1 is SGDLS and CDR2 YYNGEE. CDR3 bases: TGTGCCAGCAGCGTAGGACTAGCTAGGGAAGAGCAGTACTTC. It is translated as CASSVGLAREEQYF.

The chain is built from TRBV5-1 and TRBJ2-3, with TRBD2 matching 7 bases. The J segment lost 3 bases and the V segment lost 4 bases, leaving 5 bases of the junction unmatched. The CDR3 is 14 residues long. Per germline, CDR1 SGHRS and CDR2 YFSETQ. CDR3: CASSLRGTTDTQYF. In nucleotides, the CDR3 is TGCGCCAGCAGCCTGCGGGGGACTACAGATACGCAGTATTTT.

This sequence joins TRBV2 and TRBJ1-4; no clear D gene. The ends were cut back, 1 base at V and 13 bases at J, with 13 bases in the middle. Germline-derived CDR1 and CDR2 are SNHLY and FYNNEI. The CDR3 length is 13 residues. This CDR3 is CASSEGTGNRLFF. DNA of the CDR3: TGTGCCAGCAGTGAAGGAACCGGGAATCGACTGTTTTTT.

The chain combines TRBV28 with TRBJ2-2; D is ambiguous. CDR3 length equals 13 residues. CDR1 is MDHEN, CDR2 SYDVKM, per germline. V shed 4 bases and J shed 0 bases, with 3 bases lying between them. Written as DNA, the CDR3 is TGTGCCAGCAGTTCGCCGAACACCGGGGAGCTGTTTTTT. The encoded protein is CASSSPNTGELFF.

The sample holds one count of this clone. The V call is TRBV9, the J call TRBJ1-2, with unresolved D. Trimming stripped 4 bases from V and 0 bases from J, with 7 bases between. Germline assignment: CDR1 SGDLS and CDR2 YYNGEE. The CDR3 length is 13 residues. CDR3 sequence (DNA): TGTGCCAGCAGCAGGACTTCTAACTATGGCTACACCTTC. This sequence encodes CASSRTSNYGYTF. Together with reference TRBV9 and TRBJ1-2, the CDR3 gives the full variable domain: DSGVTQTPKHLITATGQRVTLRCSPRSGDLSVYWYQQSLDQGLQFLIQYYNGEERAKGNILERFSAQQFPDLHSELNLSSLELGDSALYFCASSRTSNYGYTFGSGTRLTVV.

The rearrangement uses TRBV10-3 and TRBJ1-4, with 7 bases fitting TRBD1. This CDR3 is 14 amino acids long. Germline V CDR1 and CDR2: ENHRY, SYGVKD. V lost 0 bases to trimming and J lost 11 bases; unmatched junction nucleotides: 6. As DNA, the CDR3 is TGTGCCATCAGTGAGTCAGGCGGACAGGTGAAACTGTTTTTT. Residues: CAISESGGQVKLFF.

CDR3 protein: CASSGGQKNQPQHF. DNA of the CDR3: TGTGCCAGCAGTGGGGGACAGAAGAATCAGCCCCAGCATTTT. The chain carries TRBV2 and TRBJ1-5, with TRBD1 matching over 7 bases. The V segment lost 4 bases and the J segment 4 bases; nucleotides outside the gene matches: 4. Germline V gives CDR1 SNHLY, CDR2 FYNNEI. CDR3 length: 14 residues.

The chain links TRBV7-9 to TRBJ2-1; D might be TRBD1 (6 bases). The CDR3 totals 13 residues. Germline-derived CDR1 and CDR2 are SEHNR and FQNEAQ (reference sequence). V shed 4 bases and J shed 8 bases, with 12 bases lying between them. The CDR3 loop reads CASSYQGRDEQFF. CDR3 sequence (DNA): TGTGCCAGCAGCTACCAGGGGCGTGATGAGCAGTTCTTC.

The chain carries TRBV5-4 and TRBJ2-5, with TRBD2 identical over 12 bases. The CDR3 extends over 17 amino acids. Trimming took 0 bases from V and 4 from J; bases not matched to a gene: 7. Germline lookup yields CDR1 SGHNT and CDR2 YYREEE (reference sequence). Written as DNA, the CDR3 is TGTGCCAGCAGCTTGGCGCCTAGCGGGGGGGCCGGAGAGACCCAGTACTTC. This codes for CASSLAPSGGAGETQYF.